The subject of this entry is one T cell receptor beta chain. Here immunoSEQ multiplex PCR was the method, and the copy in TCRdb shows in-frame clones only, minus some. The sample comprises 15,000 to 20,000 clones, about 88% of which are singletons, and 2.5% to 3% rests with the top ten. The data were obtained in a study of immune evolution from preneoplasia to lung adenocarcinoma. Germline V CDR1 and CDR2: MDHEN, SYDVKM. The CDR3 extends over 15 amino acids. V dropped 4 bases and J dropped 7; count of bases not matched to a gene: 9. The sequence was obtained from a person aged 70 to 85 with invasive lung adenocarcinoma. The sample was FFPE invasive lung adenocarcinoma tissue. The chain couples TRBV28 to TRBJ1-5; 8 bases agree with TRBD1. The DNA of the CDR3 is TGTGCCAGCAGTTCCACCCAGGGGGCCGCGCAGCCCCAGCATTTT. Its translation: CASSSTQGAAQPQHF. The full variable domain, its missing parts supplied by reference TRBV28 and TRBJ1-5, is DVKVTQSSRYLVKRTGEKVFLECVQDMDHENMFWYRQDPGLGLRLIYFSYDVKMKEKGDIPEGYSVSREKKERFSLILESASTNQTSMYLCASSSTQGAAQPQHFGDGTRLSIL.